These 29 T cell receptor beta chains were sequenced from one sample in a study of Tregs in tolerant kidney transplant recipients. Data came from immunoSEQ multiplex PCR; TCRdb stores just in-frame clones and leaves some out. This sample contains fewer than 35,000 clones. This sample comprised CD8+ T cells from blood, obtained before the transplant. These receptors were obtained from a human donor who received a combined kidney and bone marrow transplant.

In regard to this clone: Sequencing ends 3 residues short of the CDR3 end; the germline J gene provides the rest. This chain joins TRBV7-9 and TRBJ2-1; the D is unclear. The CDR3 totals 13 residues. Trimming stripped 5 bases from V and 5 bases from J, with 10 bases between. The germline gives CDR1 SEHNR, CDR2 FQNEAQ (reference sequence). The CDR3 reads CASSQFADNEQFF. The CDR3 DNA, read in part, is TGTGCCAGCAGCCAGTTCGCGGACAATGAG.

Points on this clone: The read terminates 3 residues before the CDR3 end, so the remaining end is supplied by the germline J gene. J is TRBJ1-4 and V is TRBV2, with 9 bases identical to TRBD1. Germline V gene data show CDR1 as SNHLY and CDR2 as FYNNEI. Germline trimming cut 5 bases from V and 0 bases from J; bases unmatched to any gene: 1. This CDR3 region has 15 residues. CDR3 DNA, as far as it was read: TGTGCCAGCAGTCGGACAGGGGCAACTAATGAAAAA. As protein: CASSRTGATNEK. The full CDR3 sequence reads CASSRTGATNEKLFF.

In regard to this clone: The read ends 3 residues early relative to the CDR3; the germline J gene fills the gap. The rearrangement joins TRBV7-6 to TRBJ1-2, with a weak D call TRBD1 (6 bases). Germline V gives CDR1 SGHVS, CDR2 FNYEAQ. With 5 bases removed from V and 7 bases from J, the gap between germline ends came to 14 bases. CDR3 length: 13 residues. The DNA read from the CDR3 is TGTGCCAGCAGCCCCGAGGGACACGGTGGC. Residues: CASSPEGHGG. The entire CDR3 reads CASSPEGHGGYTF.

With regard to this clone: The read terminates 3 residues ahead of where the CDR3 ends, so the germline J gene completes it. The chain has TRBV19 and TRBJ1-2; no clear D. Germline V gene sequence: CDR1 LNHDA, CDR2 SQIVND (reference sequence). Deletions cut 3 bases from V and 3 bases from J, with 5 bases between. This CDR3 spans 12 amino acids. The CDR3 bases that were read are TGTGCCAGTAGTATTTCGGACTATGGC. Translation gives CASSISDYG. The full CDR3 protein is CASSISDYGYTF.

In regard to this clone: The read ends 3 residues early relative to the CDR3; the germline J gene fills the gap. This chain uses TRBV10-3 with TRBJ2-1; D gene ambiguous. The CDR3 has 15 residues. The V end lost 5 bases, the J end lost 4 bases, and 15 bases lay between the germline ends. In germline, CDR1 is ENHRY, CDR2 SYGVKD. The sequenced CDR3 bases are TGTGCCATCAGTCTGGCCTCAGATACATACAATGAG. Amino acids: CAISLASDTYNE. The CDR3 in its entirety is CAISLASDTYNEQFF.

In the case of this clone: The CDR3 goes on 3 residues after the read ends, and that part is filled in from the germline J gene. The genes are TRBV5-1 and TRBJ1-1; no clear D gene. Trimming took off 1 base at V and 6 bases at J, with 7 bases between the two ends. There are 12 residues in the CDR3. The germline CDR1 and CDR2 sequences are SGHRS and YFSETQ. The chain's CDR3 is CASSLTGAEAFF. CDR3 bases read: TGCGCCAGCAGCTTGACCGGGGCTGAA.

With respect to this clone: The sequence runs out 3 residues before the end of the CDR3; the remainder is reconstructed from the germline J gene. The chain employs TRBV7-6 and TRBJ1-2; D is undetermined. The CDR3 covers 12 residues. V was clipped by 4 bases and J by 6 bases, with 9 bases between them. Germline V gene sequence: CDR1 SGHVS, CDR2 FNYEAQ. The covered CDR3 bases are TGTGCCAGCAGCTCCGGTCTCCATGGC. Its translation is CASSSGLHG. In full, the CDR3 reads CASSSGLHGYTF.

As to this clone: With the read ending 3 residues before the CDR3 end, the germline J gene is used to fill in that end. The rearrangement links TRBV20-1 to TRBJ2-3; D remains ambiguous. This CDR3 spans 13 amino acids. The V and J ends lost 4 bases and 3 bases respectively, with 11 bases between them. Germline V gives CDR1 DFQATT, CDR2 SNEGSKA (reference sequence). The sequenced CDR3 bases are TGCAGTGCTACTCCGGGTAGGACAGATACG. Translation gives CSATPGRTDT. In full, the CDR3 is CSATPGRTDTQYF.

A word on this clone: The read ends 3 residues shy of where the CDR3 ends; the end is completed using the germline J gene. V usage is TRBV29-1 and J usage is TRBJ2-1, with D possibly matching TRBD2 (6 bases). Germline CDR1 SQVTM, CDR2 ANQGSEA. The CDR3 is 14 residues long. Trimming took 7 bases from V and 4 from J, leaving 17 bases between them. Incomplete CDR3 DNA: TGCAGCGCTGCCGGGACTGCACTTTACAATGAG. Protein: CSAAGTALYNE. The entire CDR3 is CSAAGTALYNEQFF.

The CDR3: CASSTDYYEQYF. The CDR3 DNA, read in part, is TGTGCCAGCAGCACCGACTACTACGAG. The gene calls are TRBV7-9 and TRBJ2-7, with D maybe TRBD2 (5 bases). The missing CDR3 end, 3 residues past where the read stops, is filled in from the germline J gene. The germline V and J ends were trimmed by 5 bases and 3 bases, with 8 bases remaining between them. The CDR3 loop spans 12 amino acids. CDR1 SEHNR and CDR2 FQNEAQ come from the germline V gene (reference sequence).

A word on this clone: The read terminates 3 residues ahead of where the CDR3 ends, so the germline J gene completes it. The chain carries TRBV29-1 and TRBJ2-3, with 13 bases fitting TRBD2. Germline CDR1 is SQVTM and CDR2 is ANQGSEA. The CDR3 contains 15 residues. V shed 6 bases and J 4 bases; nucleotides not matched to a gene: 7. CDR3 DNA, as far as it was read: TGCAGCGTCCTAACGACTAGCGGGAGGTCAGATACG. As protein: CSVLTTSGRSDT. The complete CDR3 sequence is CSVLTTSGRSDTQYF.

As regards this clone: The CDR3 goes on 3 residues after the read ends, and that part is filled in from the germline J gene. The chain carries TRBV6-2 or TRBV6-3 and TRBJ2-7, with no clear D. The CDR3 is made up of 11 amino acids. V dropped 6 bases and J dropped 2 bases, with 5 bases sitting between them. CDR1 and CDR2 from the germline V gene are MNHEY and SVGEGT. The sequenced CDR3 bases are TGTGCCAGCAGCCCCGCCTACGAG. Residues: CASSPAYE. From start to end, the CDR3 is CASSPAYEQYF.

CDR3 sequence reads: CASSLTQGTGELFF. CDR3 DNA, as far as it was read: TGTGCCAGCAGCCTGACCCAGGGTACCGGGGAG. The chain has TRBV7-2 and TRBJ2-2; D perhaps matches TRBD1 (5 bases). The read terminates 3 residues ahead of where the CDR3 ends, so the germline J gene completes it. The CDR3 runs to 14 residues. CDR1 and CDR2 from the germline V gene are SGHTA and FQGNSA. V was shortened by 5 bases and J by 5 bases, with 12 bases between the two germline ends.

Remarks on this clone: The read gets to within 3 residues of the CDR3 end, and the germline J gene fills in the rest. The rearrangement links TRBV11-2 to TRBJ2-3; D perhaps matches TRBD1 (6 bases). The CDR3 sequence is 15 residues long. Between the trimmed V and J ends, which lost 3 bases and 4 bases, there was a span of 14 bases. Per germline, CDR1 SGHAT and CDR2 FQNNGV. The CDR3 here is CASSLAGAVPDTQYF. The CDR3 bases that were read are TGTGCCAGCAGCTTGGCAGGGGCGGTCCCAGATACG.

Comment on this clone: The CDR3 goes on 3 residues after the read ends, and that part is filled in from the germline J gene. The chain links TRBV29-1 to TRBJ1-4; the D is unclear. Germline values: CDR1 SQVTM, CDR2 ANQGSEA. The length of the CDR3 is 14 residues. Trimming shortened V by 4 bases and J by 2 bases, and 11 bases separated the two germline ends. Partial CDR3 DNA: TGCAGCGTTGGAAACGCGGTGACTAATGAAAAA. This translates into CSVGNAVTNEK. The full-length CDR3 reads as CSVGNAVTNEKLFF.

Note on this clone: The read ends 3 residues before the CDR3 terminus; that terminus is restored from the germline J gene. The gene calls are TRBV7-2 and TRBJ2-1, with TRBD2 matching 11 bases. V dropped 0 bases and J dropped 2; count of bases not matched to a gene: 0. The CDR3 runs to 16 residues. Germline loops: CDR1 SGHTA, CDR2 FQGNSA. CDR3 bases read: TGTGCCAGCAGCTTAGCGACTAGCGGGACCTACAATGAG. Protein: CASSLATSGTYNE. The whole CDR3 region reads CASSLATSGTYNEQFF.

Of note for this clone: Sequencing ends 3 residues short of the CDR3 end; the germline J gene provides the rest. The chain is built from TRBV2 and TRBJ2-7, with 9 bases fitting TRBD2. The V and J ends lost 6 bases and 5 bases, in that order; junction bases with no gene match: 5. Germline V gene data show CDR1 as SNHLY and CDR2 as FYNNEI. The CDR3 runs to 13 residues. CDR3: CASRGGGADEQYF. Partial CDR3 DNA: TGTGCCAGCAGAGGCGGGGGGGCTGACGAG.

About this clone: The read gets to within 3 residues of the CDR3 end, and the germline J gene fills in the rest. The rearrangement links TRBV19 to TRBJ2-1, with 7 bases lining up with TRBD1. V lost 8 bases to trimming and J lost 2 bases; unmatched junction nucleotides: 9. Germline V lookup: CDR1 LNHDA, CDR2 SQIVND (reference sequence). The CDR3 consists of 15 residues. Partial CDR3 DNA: TGTGCCAGTGCCCAACGGGACAGCCCCTACAATGAG. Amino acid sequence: CASAQRDSPYNE. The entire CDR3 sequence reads CASAQRDSPYNEQFF.

Incomplete CDR3 DNA: TGTGCCAGCCTTGACTGGGACAGGGGTTCCTACGAG. Translating gives CASLDWDRGSYE. The whole CDR3 region reads CASLDWDRGSYEQYF. The rearrangement joins TRBV2 to TRBJ2-7, with 10 bases lining up with TRBD1. The sequence runs out 3 residues before the end of the CDR3; the remainder is reconstructed from the germline J gene. The junction had 8 bases not matched to a gene; V was cut back by 8 bases and J by 1 base. The CDR3 covers 15 residues. Germline-derived CDR1 and CDR2 are SNHLY and FYNNEI.

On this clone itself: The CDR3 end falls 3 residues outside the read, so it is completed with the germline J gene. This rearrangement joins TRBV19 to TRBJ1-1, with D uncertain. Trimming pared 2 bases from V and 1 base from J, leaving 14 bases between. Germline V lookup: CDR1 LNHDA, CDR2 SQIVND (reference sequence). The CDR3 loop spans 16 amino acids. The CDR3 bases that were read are TGTGCCAGTAGTATAACTCTCTTAATCGGGAACACTGAA. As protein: CASSITLLIGNTE. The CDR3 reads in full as CASSITLLIGNTEAFF.

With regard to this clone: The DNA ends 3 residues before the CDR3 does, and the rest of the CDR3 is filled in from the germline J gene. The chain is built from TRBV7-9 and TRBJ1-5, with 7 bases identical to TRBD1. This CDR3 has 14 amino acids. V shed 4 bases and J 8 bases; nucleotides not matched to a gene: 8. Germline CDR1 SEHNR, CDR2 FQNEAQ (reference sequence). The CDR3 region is CASSWGQHGEPQHF. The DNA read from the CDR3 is TGTGCCAGCAGCTGGGGACAGCACGGGGAGCCC.

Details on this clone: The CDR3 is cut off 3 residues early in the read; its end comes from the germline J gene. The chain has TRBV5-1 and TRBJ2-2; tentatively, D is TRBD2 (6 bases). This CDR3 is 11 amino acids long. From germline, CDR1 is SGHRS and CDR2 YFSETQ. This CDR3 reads CASSSGLELFF. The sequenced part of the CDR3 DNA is TGCGCCAGCAGTTCGGGACTTGAG.

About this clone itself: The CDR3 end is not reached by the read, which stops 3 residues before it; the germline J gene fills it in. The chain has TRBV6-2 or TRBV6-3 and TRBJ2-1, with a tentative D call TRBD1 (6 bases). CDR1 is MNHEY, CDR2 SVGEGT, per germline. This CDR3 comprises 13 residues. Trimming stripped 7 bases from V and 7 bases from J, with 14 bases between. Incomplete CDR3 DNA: TGTGCCAGCACTCCCACAGGGACAAATGAG. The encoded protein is CASTPTGTNE. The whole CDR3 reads CASTPTGTNEQFF.

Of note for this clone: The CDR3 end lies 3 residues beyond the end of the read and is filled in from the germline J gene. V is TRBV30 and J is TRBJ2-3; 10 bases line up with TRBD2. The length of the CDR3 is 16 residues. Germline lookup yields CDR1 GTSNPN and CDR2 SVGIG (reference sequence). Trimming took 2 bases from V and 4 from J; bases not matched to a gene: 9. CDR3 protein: CAWSLASGGSADTQYF. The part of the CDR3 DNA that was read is TGTGCCTGGAGTTTGGCTAGCGGGGGTTCGGCAGATACG.

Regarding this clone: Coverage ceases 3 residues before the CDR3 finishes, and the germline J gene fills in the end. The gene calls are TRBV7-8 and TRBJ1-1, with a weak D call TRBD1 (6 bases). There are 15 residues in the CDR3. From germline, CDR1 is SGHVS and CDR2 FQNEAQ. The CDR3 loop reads CASSLSNRDARTAFF. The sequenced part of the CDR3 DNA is TGTGCCAGCAGCTTATCGAACAGGGACGCCCGGACA.

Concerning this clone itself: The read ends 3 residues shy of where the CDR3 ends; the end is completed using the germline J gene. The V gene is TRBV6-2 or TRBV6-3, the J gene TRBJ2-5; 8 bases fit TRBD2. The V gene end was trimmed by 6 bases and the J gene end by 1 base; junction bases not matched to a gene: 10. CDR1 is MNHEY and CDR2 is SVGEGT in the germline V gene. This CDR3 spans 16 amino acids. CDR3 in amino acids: CASSSTRTSSQETQYF. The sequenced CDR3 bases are TGTGCCAGCAGCTCCACGCGGACTAGCAGCCAAGAGACC.

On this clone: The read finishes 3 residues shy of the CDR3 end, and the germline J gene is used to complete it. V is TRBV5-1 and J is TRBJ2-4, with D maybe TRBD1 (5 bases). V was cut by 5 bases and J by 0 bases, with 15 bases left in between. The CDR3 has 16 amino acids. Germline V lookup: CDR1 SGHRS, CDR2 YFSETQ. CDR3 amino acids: CASRPPDSLAKNIQYF. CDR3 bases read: TGCGCCAGCAGACCACCCGACAGTCTAGCCAAAAACATT.

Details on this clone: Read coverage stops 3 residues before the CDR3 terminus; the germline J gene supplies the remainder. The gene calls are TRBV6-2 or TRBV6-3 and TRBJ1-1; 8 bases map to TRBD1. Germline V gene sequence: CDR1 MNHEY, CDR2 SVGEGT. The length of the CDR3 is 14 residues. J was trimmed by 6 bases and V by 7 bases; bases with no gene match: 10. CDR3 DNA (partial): TGTGCCAGCAAGGGAGACAGGGGAAGGGCTGAA. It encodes CASKGDRGRAE. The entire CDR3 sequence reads CASKGDRGRAEAFF.

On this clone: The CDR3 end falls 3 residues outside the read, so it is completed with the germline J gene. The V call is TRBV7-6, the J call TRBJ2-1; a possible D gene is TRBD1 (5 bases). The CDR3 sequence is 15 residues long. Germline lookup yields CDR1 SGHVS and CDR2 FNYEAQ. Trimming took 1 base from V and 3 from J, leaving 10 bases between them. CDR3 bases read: TGTGCCAGCAGCTTAGGCAGGGTTATCTACAATGAG. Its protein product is CASSLGRVIYNE. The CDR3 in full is CASSLGRVIYNEQFF.